The clone carrying this T cell receptor beta chain has only one observation. What it binds is unknown. The data were produced by immunoSEQ multiplex PCR, yet TCRdb's version contains in-frame clones alone and is incomplete. This table has roughly 720,000 clones, 80% to 95% appearing once. The record originates from a study of shared clonotypes between healthy human individuals. The study's findings and limits: Four donors shared approximately 5% of their naive CD4 clonotypes. Memory subsets generally showed lower estimated richness than naive subsets.

The clonotype was recovered from a young man in good health. Some clones in this sample may be carry-over from other donors' samples. The sample consisted of memory CD8+ T cells from PBMCs. As to subset: CD45RO+ cells pooled with CCR7-negative TemRA cells.

The CDR3 DNA is TGTGCCAGCAGTTATGGGGTGTTAGGCTACGAGCAGTACTTC. It yields the protein CASSYGVLGYEQYF. The gene calls are TRBV6-6 and TRBJ2-7; no clear D gene. Germline V gene sequence: CDR1 MNHNY, CDR2 SVGAGI (reference sequence). Trimming stripped 3 bases from V and 3 bases from J, with 12 bases between. The CDR3 totals 14 residues.